A selection of T cell receptor beta chains follows, all from one sample in a study of a mutant IDH1 vaccine in newly diagnosed glioma. Clones were sequenced by immunoSEQ multiplex PCR, and TCRdb holds only the in-frame ones, with some missing. The table lists about 48,000 clones, more than 60% of them singletons. The antigens of these receptors remain unknown. Here the sequenced sample was PBMCs, taken from a glioma patient whose treatment included an IDH1 peptide vaccine. These receptors were collected from a man between 40 and 49 years old with glioma. Both conserved end residues are part of each CDR3. The D gene is left open where the match is weak. A clone size is listed for some rows: how often the clone was seen (once, few, many), or a class if it is expanded.

j_call,cdr3_length,v_call,d_call,clone_size,cdr3_nt,cdr3_aa
TRBJ2-2,14,TRBV5-8,.,.,TGTGCCAGCAGCTTGGCGGATAGAGGCGGGGAGCTGTTTTTT,CASSLADRGGELFF
TRBJ2-2,15,TRBV6-6,.,.,TGTGCCAGCAGCTATGCGATGGTCGGGACCGGGGAGCTGTTTTTT,CASSYAMVGTGELFF
TRBJ1-5,15,TRBV30,TRBD1,once,TGTGCCTGGAGTGGGAGGACAGGGTTCGATCAGCCCCAGCATTTT,CAWSGRTGFDQPQHF
TRBJ2-5,13,TRBV7-2,TRBD1,.,TGTGCCAGCAGCTTAAACAGGGGAGAGACCCAGTACTTC,CASSLNRGETQYF
TRBJ1-6,15,TRBV10-2,TRBD1,.,TGCGCCAGCAATTCTGACAGGGCGGGTAATTCACCCCTCCACTTT,CASNSDRAGNSPLHF
TRBJ2-7,12,TRBV2,TRBD1,.,TGTGCCAGCCGAGACAGGGGCTACGAGCAGTACTTC,CASRDRGYEQYF
TRBJ1-2,13,TRBV19,.,.,TGTGCCAGTAGGAGGGGGGCTAACTATGGCTACACCTTC,CASRRGANYGYTF
TRBJ1-5,11,TRBV2,.,.,TGTGCCAAGGGGCTCGATCAGCCCCAGCATTTT,CAKGLDQPQHF
TRBJ1-4,13,TRBV15,.,.,TGTGCCACCAGCGTAGGGGCAGGTGAAAAACTGTTTTTT,CATSVGAGEKLFF
TRBJ2-5,15,TRBV19,.,.,TGTGCCAGTAGTATACAAGGACATCCTAGAGAGACCCAGTACTTC,CASSIQGHPRETQYF